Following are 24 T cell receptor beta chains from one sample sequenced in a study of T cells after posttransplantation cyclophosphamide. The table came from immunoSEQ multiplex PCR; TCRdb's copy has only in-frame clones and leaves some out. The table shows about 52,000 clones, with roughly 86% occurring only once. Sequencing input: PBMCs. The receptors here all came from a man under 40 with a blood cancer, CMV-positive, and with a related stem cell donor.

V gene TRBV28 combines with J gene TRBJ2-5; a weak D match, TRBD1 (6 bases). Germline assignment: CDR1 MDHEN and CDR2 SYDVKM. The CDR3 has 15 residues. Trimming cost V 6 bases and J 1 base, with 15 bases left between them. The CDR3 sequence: CASSPRGHLQETQYF. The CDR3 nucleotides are TGTGCCAGCAGCCCCCGGGGACACCTCCAAGAGACCCAGTACTTC.

The CDR3 nucleotides are TGTGCCACTTCGGAAGGGGCGACAGGCTACTCCTACGAGCAGTACTTC. The encoded protein is CATSEGATGYSYEQYF. The chain employs TRBV7-9 and TRBJ2-7, with a tentative D call TRBD1 (6 bases). V lost 10 bases and J 0 bases, leaving 22 bases between the germline ends. This CDR3 contains 16 residues. Germline CDR1 SEHNR, CDR2 FQNEAQ (reference sequence).

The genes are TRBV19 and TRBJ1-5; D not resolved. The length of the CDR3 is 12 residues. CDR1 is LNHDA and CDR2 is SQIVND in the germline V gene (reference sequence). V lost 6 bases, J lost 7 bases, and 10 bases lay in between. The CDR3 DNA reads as TGTGCCAGTAGGGGGAGTGCCCAGCCCCAGCATTTT. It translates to CASRGSAQPQHF.

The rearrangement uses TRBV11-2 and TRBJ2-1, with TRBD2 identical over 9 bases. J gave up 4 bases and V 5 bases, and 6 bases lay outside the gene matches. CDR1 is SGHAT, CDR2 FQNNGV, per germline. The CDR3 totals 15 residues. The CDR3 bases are TGTGCCAGCAGCGTAGGACTAGCGCGGTACAATGAGCAGTTCTTC. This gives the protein CASSVGLARYNEQFF.

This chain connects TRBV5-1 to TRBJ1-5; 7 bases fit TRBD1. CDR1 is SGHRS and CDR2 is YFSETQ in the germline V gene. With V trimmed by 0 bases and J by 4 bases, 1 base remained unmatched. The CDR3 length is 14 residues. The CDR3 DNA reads TGCGCCAGCAGCTTGGAGGGACAGAATCAGCCCCAGCATTTT. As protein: CASSLEGQNQPQHF. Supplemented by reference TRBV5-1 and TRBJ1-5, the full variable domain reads KAGVTQTPRYLIKTRGQQVTLSCSPISGHRSVSWYQQTPGQGLQFLFEYFSETQRNKGNFPGRFSGRQFSNSRSEMNVSTLELGDSALYLCASSLEGQNQPQHFGDGTRLSIL.

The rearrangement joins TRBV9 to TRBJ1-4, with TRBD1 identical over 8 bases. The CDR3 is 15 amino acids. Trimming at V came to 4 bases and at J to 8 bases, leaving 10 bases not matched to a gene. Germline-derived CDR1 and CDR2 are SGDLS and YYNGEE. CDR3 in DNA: TGTGCCAGCAGCACTGGGACAGGTTGGCGAGAAAAACTGTTTTTT. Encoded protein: CASSTGTGWREKLFF. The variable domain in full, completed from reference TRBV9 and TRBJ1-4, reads DSGVTQTPKHLITATGQRVTLRCSPRSGDLSVYWYQQSLDQGLQFLIQYYNGEERAKGNILERFSAQQFPDLHSELNLSSLELGDSALYFCASSTGTGWREKLFFGSGTQLSVL.

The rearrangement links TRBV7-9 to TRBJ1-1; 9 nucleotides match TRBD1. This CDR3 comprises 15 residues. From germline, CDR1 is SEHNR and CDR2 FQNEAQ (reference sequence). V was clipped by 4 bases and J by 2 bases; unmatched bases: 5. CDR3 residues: CASSSYRGPNTEAFF. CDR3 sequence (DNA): TGTGCCAGCAGCTCCTACAGGGGGCCCAACACTGAAGCTTTCTTT.

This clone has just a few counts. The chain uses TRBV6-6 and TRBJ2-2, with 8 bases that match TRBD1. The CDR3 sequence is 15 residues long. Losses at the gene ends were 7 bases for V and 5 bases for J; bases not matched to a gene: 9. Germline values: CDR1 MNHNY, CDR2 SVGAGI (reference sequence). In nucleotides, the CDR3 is TGTGCCAGCACCGTACAGGGGGTAGTTACCGGGGAGCTGTTTTTT. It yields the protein CASTVQGVVTGELFF.

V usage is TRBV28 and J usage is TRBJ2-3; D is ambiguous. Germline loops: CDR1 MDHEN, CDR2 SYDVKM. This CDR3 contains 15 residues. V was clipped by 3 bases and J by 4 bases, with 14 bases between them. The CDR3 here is CASSFGGRSADTQYF. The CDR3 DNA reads TGTGCCAGCAGTTTTGGTGGTAGGAGCGCAGATACGCAGTATTTT. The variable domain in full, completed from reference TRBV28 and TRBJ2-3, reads DVKVTQSSRYLVKRTGEKVFLECVQDMDHENMFWYRQDPGLGLRLIYFSYDVKMKEKGDIPEGYSVSREKKERFSLILESASTNQTSMYLCASSFGGRSADTQYFGPGTRLTVL.

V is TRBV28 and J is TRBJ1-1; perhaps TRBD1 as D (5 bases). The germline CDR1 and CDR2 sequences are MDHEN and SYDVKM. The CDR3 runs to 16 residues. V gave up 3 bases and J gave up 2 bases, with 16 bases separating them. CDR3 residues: CASSLGGGGGNTEAFF. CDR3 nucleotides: TGTGCCAGCAGTTTGGGTGGGGGGGGAGGAAACACTGAAGCTTTCTTT.

CDR3 residues: CASSGGGQSYGYTF. CDR3 nucleotides: TGTGCCAGCAGCGGAGGCGGACAGAGCTATGGCTACACCTTC. V usage is TRBV5-4 and J usage is TRBJ1-2; D possibly corresponds to TRBD1 (6 bases). CDR1 is SGHNT and CDR2 is YYREEE in the germline V gene (reference sequence). With 4 bases removed from V and 4 bases from J, the gap between germline ends came to 14 bases. The CDR3 is 14 residues long.

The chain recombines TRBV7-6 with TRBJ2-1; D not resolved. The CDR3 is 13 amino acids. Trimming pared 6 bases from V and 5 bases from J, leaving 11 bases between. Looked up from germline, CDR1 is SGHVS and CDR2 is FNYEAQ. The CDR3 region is CASSAPEDNEQFF. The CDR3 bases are TGTGCCAGCAGTGCACCCGAGGACAATGAGCAGTTCTTC.

CDR3 bases: TGCAGCGTTGCGAAGAGCTCCTACAATGAGCAGTTCTTC. This codes for CSVAKSSYNEQFF. The chain joins TRBV29-1 to TRBJ2-1; D is unresolved. The V end was cut by 4 bases, the J end by 0 bases, with 7 bases between. Germline-derived CDR1 and CDR2 are SQVTM and ANQGSEA. The CDR3 is 13 amino acids.

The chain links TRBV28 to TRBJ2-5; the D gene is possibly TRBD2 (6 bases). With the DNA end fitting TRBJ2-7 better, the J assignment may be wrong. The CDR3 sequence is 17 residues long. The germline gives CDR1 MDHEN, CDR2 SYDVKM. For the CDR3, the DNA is TGTGCCAGCAGTTCGGCGTTAAGGGGCGGGATTTCCTACGAGCAGTACTTC. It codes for CASSSALRGGISYEQYF.

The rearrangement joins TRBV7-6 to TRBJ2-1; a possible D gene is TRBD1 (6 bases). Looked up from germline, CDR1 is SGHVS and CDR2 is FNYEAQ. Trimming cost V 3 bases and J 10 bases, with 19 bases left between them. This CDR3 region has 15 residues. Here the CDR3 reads CASSFSPAVTGEQFF. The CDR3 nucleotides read TGTGCCAGCAGCTTCTCACCCGCTGTAACAGGGGAGCAGTTCTTC.

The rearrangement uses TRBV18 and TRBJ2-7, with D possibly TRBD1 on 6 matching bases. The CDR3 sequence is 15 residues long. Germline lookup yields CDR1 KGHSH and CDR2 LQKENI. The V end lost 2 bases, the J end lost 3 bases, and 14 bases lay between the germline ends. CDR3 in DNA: TGTGCCAGCTCACCAGAAGGGGGAACCCTCTACGAGCAGTACTTC. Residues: CASSPEGGTLYEQYF.

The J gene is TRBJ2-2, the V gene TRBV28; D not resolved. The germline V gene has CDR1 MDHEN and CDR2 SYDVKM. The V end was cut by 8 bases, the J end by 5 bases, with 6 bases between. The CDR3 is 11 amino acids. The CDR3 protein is CASGHTGELFF. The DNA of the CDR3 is TGTGCCAGCGGGCATACCGGGGAGCTGTTTTTT.

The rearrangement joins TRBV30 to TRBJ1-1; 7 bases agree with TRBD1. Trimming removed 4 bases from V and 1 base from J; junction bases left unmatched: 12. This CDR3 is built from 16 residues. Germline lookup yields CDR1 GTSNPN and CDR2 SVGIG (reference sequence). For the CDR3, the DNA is TGTGCCTGGACCCTTTTAGGGGGCTGGGGGAACACTGAAGCTTTCTTT. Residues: CAWTLLGGWGNTEAFF.

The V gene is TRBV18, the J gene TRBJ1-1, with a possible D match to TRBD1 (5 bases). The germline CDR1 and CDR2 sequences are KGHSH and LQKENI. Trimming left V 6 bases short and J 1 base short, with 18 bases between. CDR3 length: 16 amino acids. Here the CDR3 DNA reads TGTGCCAGCTCCGAGGACACTCCGCCACCGAACACTGAAGCTTTCTTT. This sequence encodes CASSEDTPPPNTEAFF.

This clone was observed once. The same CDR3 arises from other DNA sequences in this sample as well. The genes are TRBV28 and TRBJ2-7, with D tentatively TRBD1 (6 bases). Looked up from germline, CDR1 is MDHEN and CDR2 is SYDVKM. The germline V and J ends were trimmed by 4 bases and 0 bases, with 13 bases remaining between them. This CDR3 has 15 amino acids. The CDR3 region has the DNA TGTGCCAGCAGTTCACACAGGGTAAGCTCCTACGAGCAGTACTTC. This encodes CASSSHRVSSYEQYF.

The CDR3 DNA reads TGTGCCAGCAGTGAAAACAGGGGGCGAATAACCTATTTT. This codes for CASSENRGRITYF. The chain carries TRBV6-1 and TRBJ1-3, with 9 bases aligning to TRBD1. CDR1 and CDR2 from the germline V gene are MNHNS and SASEGT. The ends lost 2 bases at V and 16 bases at J; junction bases unmatched: 9. The CDR3 loop spans 13 amino acids.

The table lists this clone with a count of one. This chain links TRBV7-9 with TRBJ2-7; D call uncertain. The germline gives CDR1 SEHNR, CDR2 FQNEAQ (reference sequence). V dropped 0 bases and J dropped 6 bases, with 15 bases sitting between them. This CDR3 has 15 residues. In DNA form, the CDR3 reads TGTGCCAGCAGCTTAGCGCAAGGAGTCGGAAGCGAGCAGTACTTC. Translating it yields CASSLAQGVGSEQYF.

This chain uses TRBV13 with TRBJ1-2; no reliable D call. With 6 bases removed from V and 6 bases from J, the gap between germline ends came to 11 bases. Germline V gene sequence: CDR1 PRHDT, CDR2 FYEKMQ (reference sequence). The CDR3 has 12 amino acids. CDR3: CASRGFSDGYTF. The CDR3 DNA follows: TGTGCCAGCAGGGGCTTTTCTGATGGCTACACCTTC.

This chain's CDR3 is CASSFLAGTGTLYEQYF. The CDR3 DNA reads TGTGCCAGCAGCTTCCTGGCCGGGACAGGGACCCTCTACGAGCAGTACTTC. The rearrangement uses TRBV5-5 and TRBJ2-7, with 9 bases fitting TRBD1. Germline V lookup: CDR1 SGHKS, CDR2 YYEKEE (reference sequence). The V gene end was trimmed by 2 bases and the J gene end by 3 bases; junction bases not matched to a gene: 12. The CDR3 is made up of 17 amino acids.